A selection of T cell receptor beta chains follows, all from one sample in a study of shared clonotypes between healthy human individuals. Assay used: immunoSEQ multiplex PCR; TCRdb lists only in-frame clones, some missing. Among about 2.1 million clones listed, approximately 94% were seen once. Sequenced: naive CD8+ T cells from PBMCs. These receptor sequences come from a man between 18 and 29 years old in good health. Some clones in this sample may be carry-over from other donors' samples. Both conserved end residues are part of each CDR3. The order of the fields is CDR3 DNA, CDR3 protein, D gene, J gene, CDR3 length, clone size, V gene. D genes are given only for firm matches. Only some rows state a clone size, as once, few, many or a class for expanded clones.

cdr3_nt: TGTGCCATCAGTGAGGACAGGGCAAAAAACATTCAGTACTTC; cdr3_aa: CAISEDRAKNIQYF; d_call: TRBD1; j_call: TRBJ2-4; cdr3_length: 14; clone_size: once; v_call: TRBV10-3
cdr3_nt: TGTGCCAGCCTACCTCGGGCGGCCGCGTACAATGAGCAGTTCTTC; cdr3_aa: CASLPRAAAYNEQFF; d_call: -; j_call: TRBJ2-1; cdr3_length: 15; clone_size: -; v_call: TRBV2
cdr3_nt: TGTGCCAGCAGTTACGTTAGCGTCCCTAGCACAGATACGCAGTATTTT; cdr3_aa: CASSYVSVPSTDTQYF; d_call: -; j_call: TRBJ2-3; cdr3_length: 16; clone_size: -; v_call: TRBV6-5
cdr3_nt: TGTGCCAGCAGTTTAAGCGGGAGGTTTTTCGACATTCAGTACTTC; cdr3_aa: CASSLSGRFFDIQYF; d_call: TRBD2; j_call: TRBJ2-4; cdr3_length: 15; clone_size: -; v_call: TRBV27
cdr3_nt: TGTGCCAGCAGTCCCCCGGGACCCCCAGCCGAGCAGTACTTC; cdr3_aa: CASSPPGPPAEQYF; d_call: -; j_call: TRBJ2-7; cdr3_length: 14; clone_size: -; v_call: TRBV28
cdr3_nt: TGTGCCAGCAGCAAAGCGCGGAGAATGAACACTGAAGCTTTCTTT; cdr3_aa: CASSKARRMNTEAFF; d_call: -; j_call: TRBJ1-1; cdr3_length: 15; clone_size: -; v_call: TRBV21-1
cdr3_nt: TGTGCCAGTAGTACACAGGTAGATACGCAGTATTTT; cdr3_aa: CASSTQVDTQYF; d_call: -; j_call: TRBJ2-3; cdr3_length: 12; clone_size: -; v_call: TRBV19
cdr3_nt: TGTGCCAGCAGTTTAACGTATCCAGCGGACACCGGGGAGCTGTTTTTT; cdr3_aa: CASSLTYPADTGELFF; d_call: -; j_call: TRBJ2-2; cdr3_length: 16; clone_size: -; v_call: TRBV28
cdr3_nt: TGTGCCTGGAGTAATGGACAGGGCCGTTCACCCCTCCACTTT; cdr3_aa: CAWSNGQGRSPLHF; d_call: TRBD1; j_call: TRBJ1-6; cdr3_length: 14; clone_size: -; v_call: TRBV30
cdr3_nt: TGTGCCAGCAGCTTAGGCTCGCACCTTGAAGCTTTCTTT; cdr3_aa: CASSLGSHLEAFF; d_call: -; j_call: TRBJ1-1; cdr3_length: 13; clone_size: -; v_call: TRBV7-9
cdr3_nt: TGTGCCAGCAGCCCCCGTCCCGGGACAGGGGGTTTCACCTACGAGCAGTACTTC; cdr3_aa: CASSPRPGTGGFTYEQYF; d_call: TRBD1; j_call: TRBJ2-7; cdr3_length: 18; clone_size: -; v_call: TRBV7-9
cdr3_nt: TGTGCCAGCAGCGTAGGGGACGAGAACACTGAAGCTTTCTTT; cdr3_aa: CASSVGDENTEAFF; d_call: -; j_call: TRBJ1-1; cdr3_length: 14; clone_size: -; v_call: TRBV9
cdr3_nt: TGCAGCGGAGAGGTCGGACTAGCGGGAGTGACGATCTTC; cdr3_aa: CSGEVGLAGVTIF; d_call: TRBD2; j_call: TRBJ2-1; cdr3_length: 13; clone_size: -; v_call: TRBV29-1
cdr3_nt: TGTGCCAGCAGCTCCCGGGACAGGGAATATGACCATGGCTACACCTTC; cdr3_aa: CASSSRDREYDHGYTF; d_call: TRBD1; j_call: TRBJ1-2; cdr3_length: 16; clone_size: -; v_call: TRBV7-2
cdr3_nt: TGTGCCATCAAGGACAACAATGAGCAGTTCTTC; cdr3_aa: CAIKDNNEQFF; d_call: -; j_call: TRBJ2-1; cdr3_length: 11; clone_size: -; v_call: TRBV10-3
cdr3_nt: TGTGCCAGCAGCGCTAGACGGTGGCGCGAGCAGACCCAGTACTTC; cdr3_aa: CASSARRWREQTQYF; d_call: -; j_call: TRBJ2-5; cdr3_length: 15; clone_size: -; v_call: TRBV25-1
cdr3_nt: TGTGCCACCATGGGACAGTCTGGAGAGGGCTATGGCTACACCTTC; cdr3_aa: CATMGQSGEGYGYTF; d_call: TRBD1; j_call: TRBJ1-2; cdr3_length: 15; clone_size: -; v_call: TRBV15
cdr3_nt: TGTGCCAGCAGCTTACTCTTAACTGGGATTTCCGCTGAAGCTTTCTTT; cdr3_aa: CASSLLLTGISAEAFF; d_call: -; j_call: TRBJ1-1; cdr3_length: 16; clone_size: -; v_call: TRBV5-5
cdr3_nt: TGTGCCAGCAGCTTCTCGGTGGGGCCCGGGGAGCTGTTTTTT; cdr3_aa: CASSFSVGPGELFF; d_call: -; j_call: TRBJ2-2; cdr3_length: 14; clone_size: -; v_call: TRBV5-5
cdr3_nt: TGTGCCAGCAGCGGTGGGGCAGGTAAACCCTACGAGCAGTACTTC; cdr3_aa: CASSGGAGKPYEQYF; d_call: -; j_call: TRBJ2-7; cdr3_length: 15; clone_size: -; v_call: TRBV7-9
cdr3_nt: TGTGCCAGCAGTCCAACTAGTGCCGGGACTCGCTTACACTACGAGCAGTACTTC; cdr3_aa: CASSPTSAGTRLHYEQYF; d_call: -; j_call: TRBJ2-7; cdr3_length: 18; clone_size: -; v_call: TRBV11-2
cdr3_nt: TGTGCCAGCAGCCCTATACTAGCGGGAGAACATGAGCAGTTCTTC; cdr3_aa: CASSPILAGEHEQFF; d_call: TRBD2; j_call: TRBJ2-1; cdr3_length: 15; clone_size: -; v_call: TRBV7-6
cdr3_nt: TGTGCCAGCAGCTTGAGTAGCGGGAGGTCTTACGAGCAGTACTTC; cdr3_aa: CASSLSSGRSYEQYF; d_call: TRBD2; j_call: TRBJ2-7; cdr3_length: 15; clone_size: -; v_call: TRBV7-9
cdr3_nt: TGTGCCAGCAGTGATCGCAGGGACCGCACAGATACGCAGTATTTT; cdr3_aa: CASSDRRDRTDTQYF; d_call: -; j_call: TRBJ2-3; cdr3_length: 15; clone_size: -; v_call: TRBV2
cdr3_nt: TGTGCCAGTAGTATGGGTAGTGCAGAAGCTTTCTTT; cdr3_aa: CASSMGSAEAFF; d_call: -; j_call: TRBJ1-1; cdr3_length: 12; clone_size: -; v_call: TRBV19
cdr3_nt: TGTGCCAGCAGCCCTCCATCGGGTATTGGGGTTAATGGCTACACCTTC; cdr3_aa: CASSPPSGIGVNGYTF; d_call: -; j_call: TRBJ1-2; cdr3_length: 16; clone_size: -; v_call: TRBV7-9
cdr3_nt: TGTGCCGGGGGAGGGGGGCGCGAGACCCAGTACTTC; cdr3_aa: CAGGGGRETQYF; d_call: -; j_call: TRBJ2-5; cdr3_length: 12; clone_size: once; v_call: TRBV7-9
cdr3_nt: TGTGCCAGCAGTTTCCGAATAGGATACGAGCAGTACTTC; cdr3_aa: CASSFRIGYEQYF; d_call: -; j_call: TRBJ2-7; cdr3_length: 13; clone_size: -; v_call: TRBV27
cdr3_nt: TGTGCCAGCTCAGCCACCGGGACGACTTCTGCGCAGCCCCAGCATTTT; cdr3_aa: CASSATGTTSAQPQHF; d_call: -; j_call: TRBJ1-5; cdr3_length: 16; clone_size: -; v_call: TRBV18
cdr3_nt: TGTGCCAGCACTCACATCAGAAACACCGGGGAGCTGTTTTTT; cdr3_aa: CASTHIRNTGELFF; d_call: -; j_call: TRBJ2-2; cdr3_length: 14; clone_size: -; v_call: TRBV7-8